Below are 31 T cell receptor beta chains sequenced from a single sample in a study of blood T cells in healthy people across ages. Primed by a sample-barcoded 5' primer and a J-beta primer mix, a second PCR proceeded for about 7 to 12 cycles. TCRdb passed the 5' RACE reads through MiXCR, listing each CDR3 protein once. In the table there are 850,000 to 1,000,000 distinct CDR3 sequences, about 53% of which are singletons. Sequenced: blood. The origin of the receptors is an older woman in good health.

The CDR3 reads CSARASWLGQPQHF. In DNA form, the CDR3 reads TGCAGTGCTAGAGCTTCCTGGTTGGGTCAGCCCCAGCATTTT. The chain employs TRBV20-1 and TRBJ1-5; the D is unclear. Per germline, CDR1 DFQATT and CDR2 SNEGSKA (reference sequence). V was clipped by 1 base and J by 6 bases, with 13 bases between them. CDR3 length: 14 residues.

This clonotype was detected only a few times. V is TRBV6-4 and J is TRBJ2-6; D uncertain. The germline V and J ends were trimmed by 3 bases and 0 bases, with 6 bases remaining between them. The germline V gene has CDR1 MRHNA and CDR2 SNTAGT. CDR3 length: 15 residues. CDR3 residues: CASSEGNSGANVLTF. The CDR3 DNA is TGTGCCAGCAGTGAGGGCAACTCTGGGGCCAACGTCCTGACTTTC.

The rearrangement uses TRBV10-3 and TRBJ2-5; 12 bases fit TRBD2. The J segment lost 5 bases and the V segment lost 6 bases, leaving 7 bases of the junction unmatched. Germline lookup yields CDR1 ENHRY and CDR2 SYGVKD. The CDR3 is 15 amino acids. CDR3 sequence (DNA): TGTGCCATCAGCGTACTAGCGGGAGGATGGGAGACCCAGTACTTC. It specifies CAISVLAGGWETQYF.

This clonotype was detected many times. The chain is built from TRBV29-1 and TRBJ2-3; 9 bases agree with TRBD2. V was clipped by 7 bases and J by 2 bases; unmatched bases: 16. Looked up from germline, CDR1 is SQVTM and CDR2 is ANQGSEA. The CDR3 is 17 amino acids. The DNA of the CDR3 is TGCAGCGCAACCCCGGGACTAGCAGCCACCTTCACAGATACGCAGTATTTT. It yields the protein CSATPGLAATFTDTQYF.

This clonotype occurred a few times. This chain joins TRBV14 and TRBJ1-5, with D tentatively TRBD1 (5 bases). CDR3 size: 14 residues. V lost 3 bases and J 6 bases, leaving 12 bases between the germline ends. Germline CDR1 reads SGHDN; CDR2 reads FVKESK. The CDR3 loop is CASSHGQGGQPQHF. As DNA, the CDR3 is TGTGCCAGCAGCCACGGACAAGGCGGTCAGCCCCAGCATTTT.

Only one count was recorded for this clonotype. The chain recombines TRBV25-1 with TRBJ2-5, with 9 bases fitting TRBD1. Near its end, the DNA agrees better with TRBJ2-7, so the J call may be wrong. Germline V gene lookup returns CDR1 MGHDK and CDR2 SYGVNS. This CDR3 spans 14 amino acids. CDR3 bases: TGTGCCAGCAGTGGGGGGACAGGGTTTTTCGAGCAGTACTTC. Translated: CASSGGTGFFEQYF.

The gene calls are TRBV4-1 and TRBJ1-2, with 8 bases lining up with TRBD1. Germline CDR1 is MGHRA and CDR2 is YSYEKL. V lost 0 bases and J lost 4; bases outside the gene matches: 7. This CDR3 region has 16 residues. This chain's CDR3 is CASSQESQGEGYGYTF. CDR3 bases: TGCGCCAGCAGCCAAGAATCACAGGGGGAGGGCTATGGCTACACCTTC.

This sequence joins TRBV28 and TRBJ2-7, with 11 bases aligning to TRBD2. The J call could be wrong; TRBJ2-5 is a better fit for the DNA end. The CDR3 covers 13 residues. Germline V gene sequence: CDR1 MDHEN, CDR2 SYDVKM. The CDR3 spells CATILAGVETQYF. Here the CDR3 DNA reads TGTGCCACCATACTAGCGGGAGTGGAGACCCAGTACTTC.

Only a few counts were recorded for this clonotype. The genes are TRBV10-3 and TRBJ2-7, with D maybe TRBD2 (6 bases). The V and J ends lost 4 bases and 6 bases respectively, with 16 bases between them. The CDR3 totals 14 residues. The germline V gene has CDR1 ENHRY and CDR2 SYGVKD. The CDR3 is CAISAGRDGGEQYF. CDR3 DNA sequence: TGTGCCATCAGTGCTGGGCGGGACGGGGGCGAGCAGTACTTC.

The chain uses TRBV11-2 and TRBJ2-5; D might be TRBD1 (6 bases). The end of the DNA fits TRBJ2-7 better, so the J call may be wrong. Germline V lookup: CDR1 SGHAT, CDR2 FQNNGV. The CDR3 sequence is 16 residues long. The CDR3 loop reads CASSSLQGKDIYEQYF. CDR3 sequence (DNA): TGTGCCAGCAGCTCCCTCCAGGGGAAGGACATATACGAGCAGTACTTC.

This clonotype has at least ten counts. The chain is built from TRBV6-2 or TRBV6-3 and TRBJ2-4, with 7 bases that match TRBD1. Germline CDR1 is MNHEY and CDR2 is SVGEGT. V dropped 2 bases and J dropped 8; count of bases not matched to a gene: 9. The CDR3 spans 15 residues. CDR3 region: CASSYPVGTVDIQYF. The DNA for the CDR3 is TGTGCCAGCAGTTACCCGGTGGGGACAGTAGACATTCAGTACTTC.

The rearrangement uses TRBV20-1 and TRBJ2-4; D ambiguous. CDR1 is DFQATT and CDR2 is SNEGSKA in the germline V gene (reference sequence). This CDR3 contains 14 residues. Trimming took 5 bases from V and 0 from J, leaving 11 bases between them. CDR3 region: CSALPPLAKNIQYF. CDR3 nucleotide sequence: TGCAGTGCTCTCCCCCCGTTAGCCAAAAACATTCAGTACTTC.

The chain joins TRBV11-1 to TRBJ2-1; 10 positions match TRBD2. This CDR3 spans 14 amino acids. Germline V gene lookup returns CDR1 SGHAT and CDR2 FQDESV (reference sequence). The V and J ends lost 8 bases and 4 bases, in that order; junction bases with no gene match: 5. CDR3 sequence: CASRLAGEYNEQFF. As DNA, the CDR3 is TGTGCCAGCCGCCTAGCGGGAGAATACAATGAGCAGTTCTTC.

This clonotype was observed a handful of times. J is TRBJ2-5 and V is TRBV20-1; TRBD2 matches at 11 bases. Germline V gene sequence: CDR1 DFQATT, CDR2 SNEGSKA (reference sequence). V lost 2 bases to trimming and J lost 11 bases; unmatched junction nucleotides: 16. This CDR3 comprises 16 residues. The CDR3 bases are TGCAGTGCTAGACGTAGCGGGAGGGCCCGGGTCTATGAGCAGTACTTC. It encodes CSARRSGRARVYEQYF.

The CDR3 protein is CAAALLSEQYF. The CDR3 DNA is TGTGCCGCGGCCCTTTTGTCGGAGCAGTACTTC. The chain is built from TRBV6-6 and TRBJ2-7; no reliable D call. The CDR3 contains 11 residues. Trimming left V 11 bases short and J 7 bases short, with 15 bases between. In germline, CDR1 is MNHNY, CDR2 SVGAGI (reference sequence).

The genes are TRBV30 and TRBJ2-4; 12 nucleotides align to TRBD2. Germline CDR1 and CDR2: GTSNPN and SVGIG (reference sequence). CDR3 length: 16 residues. The ends lost 1 base at V and 7 bases at J; junction bases unmatched: 8. CDR3 bases: TGTGCCTGGAGTGCACCTAGCGGGAGGGCCCAGAACATTCAGTACTTC. Protein: CAWSAPSGRAQNIQYF.

This clonotype was found many times. The chain recombines TRBV10-3 with TRBJ2-5; 7 bases fit TRBD1. The V and J ends lost 5 bases and 7 bases, in that order; junction bases with no gene match: 10. The CDR3 consists of 14 residues. CDR1 ENHRY and CDR2 SYGVKD come from the germline V gene. In DNA form, the CDR3 reads TGTGCCATCAGTCAAGCGGACTCAGGGGGGACCCAGTACTTC. It codes for CAISQADSGGTQYF.

The CDR3 is CSVVDILWGGTHEQYF. CDR3 nucleotide sequence: TGCAGCGTCGTCGACATTCTTTGGGGAGGGACCCACGAGCAGTACTTC. The chain recombines TRBV29-1 with TRBJ2-7; 7 nucleotides match TRBD2. J lost 5 bases, V lost 6 bases, and 19 bases had no gene match. CDR3 length: 16 residues. Germline V gene sequence: CDR1 SQVTM, CDR2 ANQGSEA.

The gene calls are TRBV4-2 and TRBJ1-4, with D possibly TRBD1 on 5 matching bases. Between the trimmed V and J ends, which lost 5 bases and 13 bases, there was a span of 23 bases. This CDR3 region has 15 residues. Germline loops: CDR1 LGHNA, CDR2 YNFKEQ. The CDR3 DNA reads as TGTGCCAGCAGCGCCCCAGGGAATTCGCCTAGAAGACTGTTTTTT. Protein sequence: CASSAPGNSPRRLFF.

This rearrangement joins TRBV29-1 to TRBJ2-1; no clear D gene. This CDR3 spans 12 amino acids. In germline, CDR1 is SQVTM, CDR2 ANQGSEA. V was shortened by 2 bases and J by 3 bases, with 5 bases between the two germline ends. For the CDR3, the DNA is TGCAGCGTTGAACAAGTCTACAATGAGCAGTTCTTC. This encodes CSVEQVYNEQFF.

This clonotype was seen more than once but under ten times. V and J are TRBV29-1 and TRBJ2-1; no reliable D call. Trimming removed 4 bases at V and 2 bases at J, with 9 bases between. The CDR3 extends over 13 amino acids. CDR1 SQVTM and CDR2 ANQGSEA come from the germline V gene. The CDR3 coding sequence is TGCAGCGTTGTGGAGTCCCCCTACAATGAGCAGTTCTTC. The encoded protein is CSVVESPYNEQFF.

This rearrangement joins TRBV20-1 to TRBJ2-3; 7 positions match TRBD1. The junction had 11 bases not matched to a gene; V was cut back by 5 bases and J by 0 bases. The CDR3 has 16 residues. Looked up from germline, CDR1 is DFQATT and CDR2 is SNEGSKA (reference sequence). CDR3 DNA: TGCAGTGCTCGGGACAGTCTCAAACCAAGCACAGATACGCAGTATTTT. This gives the protein CSARDSLKPSTDTQYF.

The J gene is TRBJ2-7, the V gene TRBV20-1, with D possibly matching TRBD1 (5 bases). Germline assignment: CDR1 DFQATT and CDR2 SNEGSKA (reference sequence). V lost 3 bases and J lost 4, with 19 bases in between. The CDR3 is 15 amino acids. The CDR3 region is CSASGSQVSSYEQYF. The DNA of the CDR3 is TGCAGTGCTAGTGGGTCACAGGTCTCATCGTACGAGCAGTACTTC.

Concerning this clonotype itself: This sequence may be a read error, since a much larger clone differs from it by one base. The V and J genes are TRBV4-1 and TRBJ2-3; D unclear. The V and J ends lost 2 bases and 5 bases respectively, with 11 bases between them. Germline V lookup: CDR1 MGHRA, CDR2 YSYEKL. The CDR3 is 14 residues long. CDR3 nucleotide sequence: TGCGCCAGCAGCCAATCTCCGTTGGTAGATACGCAGTATTTT. The encoded protein is CASSQSPLVDTQYF.

The sample holds a few counts of this clonotype. J is TRBJ1-5 and V is TRBV7-8, with 7 positions matching TRBD1. The length of the CDR3 is 13 residues. CDR1 is SGHVS, CDR2 FQNEAQ, per germline. V shed 5 bases, J shed 6 bases, and the junction held 4 bases outside the gene matches. CDR3 sequence reads: CASSLRQGQPQHF. The CDR3 nucleotides read TGTGCCAGCAGCCTAAGACAGGGTCAGCCCCAGCATTTT.

This sequence joins TRBV12-3 or TRBV12-4 and TRBJ2-7; TRBD1 agrees at 9 bases. This CDR3 is 14 amino acids long. V shed 1 base, J shed 5 bases, and the junction held 3 bases outside the gene matches. The CDR3 bases are TGTGCCAGCAGTTTAGTACAGGGGGCTAACGAGCAGTACTTC. It is translated as CASSLVQGANEQYF.

This clonotype showed up many times. The rearrangement uses TRBV10-3 and TRBJ2-5; D is perhaps TRBD2 (6 bases). The CDR3 runs to 15 residues. Germline assignment: CDR1 ENHRY and CDR2 SYGVKD. Trimming shortened V by 8 bases and J by 0 bases, and 16 bases separated the two germline ends. The CDR3 DNA follows: TGTGCCATCGGGGTCGCTAGCGCGCACCAAGAGACCCAGTACTTC. Its translation is CAIGVASAHQETQYF.

This rearrangement joins TRBV4-1 to TRBJ1-5; no clear D. Germline values: CDR1 MGHRA, CDR2 YSYEKL. Trimming cost V 1 base and J 6 bases, with 10 bases left between them. The length of the CDR3 is 14 residues. CDR3 bases: TGCGCCAGCAGCCAAGTAAAGGGCAGTCAGCCCCAGCATTTT. Amino acids: CASSQVKGSQPQHF.

This clonotype was found once. This sequence joins TRBV6-5 and TRBJ2-1; TRBD2 agrees at 8 bases. The CDR3 runs to 13 residues. V lost 6 bases, J lost 11 bases, and 9 bases stayed unmatched. CDR1 is MNHEY and CDR2 is SVGAGI in the germline V gene. The CDR3 spells CASRLGLAGKQFF. The CDR3 DNA follows: TGTGCCAGCAGACTAGGACTAGCTGGTAAGCAGTTCTTC.

The chain joins TRBV11-2 to TRBJ2-5; 10 bases align to TRBD2. The DNA end lines up better with TRBJ2-7; the J call may be wrong. The CDR3 length is 18 residues. The germline CDR1 and CDR2 sequences are SGHAT and FQNNGV. The CDR3 bases are TGTGCCAGCAGCTCCAGGTTGCTAGCGGGAGAGGGGCACTACGAGCAGTACTTC. Translated, it gives CASSSRLLAGEGHYEQYF.

This clonotype was seen more than once but under ten times. The chain combines TRBV7-9 with TRBJ2-3, with 7 bases matching TRBD1. J gave up 2 bases and V 4 bases, and 3 bases lay outside the gene matches. This CDR3 is built from 14 residues. CDR1 SEHNR and CDR2 FQNEAQ come from the germline V gene (reference sequence). This CDR3 is CASSSGGFTDTQYF. The CDR3 DNA reads TGTGCCAGCAGCTCAGGGGGTTTCACAGATACGCAGTATTTT.